This TCR beta chain was retrieved from a study of T cells in pancreatic ductal adenocarcinoma. Using immunoSEQ multiplex PCR, the repertoire was profiled, and TCRdb retains in-frame clones only, with some absent. The profile shows 85,000 to 120,000 clones, about 96% of them singletons. Surgery without prior neoadjuvant therapy was the treatment of the selected pancreatic ductal adenocarcinoma patients. The CDR3 runs to 13 residues. Trimming cost V 3 bases and J 5 bases, with 8 bases left between them. Per the germline V gene, CDR1 is SGHVS and CDR2 is FQNEAQ. The rearrangement links TRBV7-8 to TRBJ2-4, with TRBD1 as a possible D gene (5 bases). Sample: PBMCs. This sequence originates from a human donor with pancreatic ductal adenocarcinoma. In nucleotides, the CDR3 is TGTGCCAGCAGCTTCAGGGCGGAAAACATTCAGTACTTC. It translates to CASSFRAENIQYF.